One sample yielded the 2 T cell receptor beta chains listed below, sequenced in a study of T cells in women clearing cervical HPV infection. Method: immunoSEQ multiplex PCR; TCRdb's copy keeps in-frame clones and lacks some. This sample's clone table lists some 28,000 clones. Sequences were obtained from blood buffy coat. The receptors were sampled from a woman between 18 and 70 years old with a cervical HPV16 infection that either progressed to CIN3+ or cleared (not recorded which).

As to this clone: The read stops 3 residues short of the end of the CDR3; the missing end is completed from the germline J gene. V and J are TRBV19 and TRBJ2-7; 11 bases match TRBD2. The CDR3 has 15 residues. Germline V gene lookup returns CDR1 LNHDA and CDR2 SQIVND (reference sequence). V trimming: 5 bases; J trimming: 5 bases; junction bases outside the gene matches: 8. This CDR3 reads CASSVRLAGIHEQYF. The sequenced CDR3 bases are TGTGCCAGTAGTGTTAGACTAGCGGGAATACACGAG.

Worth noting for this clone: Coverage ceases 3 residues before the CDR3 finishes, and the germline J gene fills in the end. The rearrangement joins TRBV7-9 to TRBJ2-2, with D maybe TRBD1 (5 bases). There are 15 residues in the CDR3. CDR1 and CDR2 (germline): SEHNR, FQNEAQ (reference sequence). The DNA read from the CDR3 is TGTGCCAGCAGCCCAACGACAGTATTTAATGAAAAG. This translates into CASSPTTVFNEK. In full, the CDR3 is CASSPTTVFNEKLFF.